This TCR beta chain was captured by sequencing in a study of blood T cell repertoires in COVID-19 (TCRdb year 2020). Concerning the study at large: Collaborator samples came from the United States, Italy and Spain and covered acute and convalescent phases of COVID-19. The material from the prospective study consisted of cDNA or gDNA derived from T cells, B-cell-depleted T cells, or PBMCs. Subjects who had been exposed to COVID-19, were actively infected with it, or had recovered from it provided the deeply sampled blood TCRbeta repertoires that made up the dataset. The repertoires were released in a freely available public database meant as a resource for research on the immune response to SARS-CoV-2. Samples were obtained from the ongoing ImmuneRACE study (first 160 participants) and from 1,200 or so subjects provided by 6 global collaborators. Nearly every sample came with metadata listing a de-identified subject ID, COVID-19 status, age in years and sex. HLA class I and class II types, where available, came from metadata supplied by the sample provider rather than from assay-based typing.

V lost 6 bases and J lost 5 bases; the stretch between them is 20 bases long. The CDR3 goes from the cysteine to the phenylalanine over 15 residues. The DNA shown is the 45-base CDR3, in frame from base 1. CDR1 is given as KGHSH and CDR2 as LQKENI, both from the germline V gene. TCRbeta CDR3 regions were amplified from genomic DNA by means of the immunoSEQ Assay, a bias-controlled multiplex PCR. The authors' analysis ran thus. The number of nucleated cells in each sample was estimated from the amplification of reference gene primers within the assay. To quantify the absolute abundance of each unique TCRbeta CDR3 rearrangement, sequence reads were collapsed and filtered. For each sample, productive Simpson clonality was calculated as the square root of Simpson's diversity index over productive rearrangements. Here the immuneACCESS table is served through TCRdb, limited to in-frame sequences with V and J called. Missing clones are a known gap in these copies; in checked studies unresolved V genes cover under half, and the rest lacks a known reason. That table is the source of V, J and clone size, and D and trimming were worked out from the DNA. The sample data list about 140,000 clones, and over 70% of these were observed just once. The top ten clones comprise roughly two fifths of the sample.

Another Seattle source contributed samples from volunteer blood donors who had recovered from COVID-19. Each collaborating institution followed its own protocols to collect whole blood in K2EDTA tubes. For TCRbeta analysis, collaborator samples were shipped as frozen whole blood, as isolated PBMCs, or as DNA extracted from either sample type. Paper-wide results and their limitations: Clinical and demographic metadata were provided uncurated, with the amount varying by source and participant.

In this sample, this clone turned up a few times. Its cognate antigen has yet to be identified. No base-level quality is on record; no much larger clone is a single base apart. The sample taken for sequencing was peripheral blood. The V gene is TRBV18 and the J gene is TRBJ2-7; the best D guess is TRBD2, with 5 bases matching. The sequence came from a middle-aged man who had recovered from COVID-19. The CDR3 reads CASSLVEGGLDEQYF. The nucleotides read TGTGCCAGCTCCCTTGTAGAGGGTGGTTTGGACGAGCAGTACTTC.